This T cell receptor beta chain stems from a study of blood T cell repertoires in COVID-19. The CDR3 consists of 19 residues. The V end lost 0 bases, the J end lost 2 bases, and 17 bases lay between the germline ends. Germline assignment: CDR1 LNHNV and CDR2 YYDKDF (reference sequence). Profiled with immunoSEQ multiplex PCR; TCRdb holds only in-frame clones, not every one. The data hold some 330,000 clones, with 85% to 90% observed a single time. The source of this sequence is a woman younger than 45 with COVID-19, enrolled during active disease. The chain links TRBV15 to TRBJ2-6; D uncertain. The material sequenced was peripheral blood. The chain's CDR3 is CATSRDAPGGSAGANVLTF. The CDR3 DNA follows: TGTGCCACCAGCAGAGATGCCCCGGGTGGGTCCGCTGGGGCCAACGTCCTGACTTTC.